In this sample, the clone carrying this TCR beta chain turned up once. The data derive from a study of blood T cell repertoires in COVID-19. Looking at the study overall: Researchers got acute and convalescent COVID-19 samples from the United States, Italy and Spain.

The V gene's germline CDR1 is KGHDR and CDR2 SFDVKD. V lost 9 bases and J lost 2, with 11 bases in between. The CDR3 is 13 residues long. As handled by the study authors: Researchers report that nucleated cell counts were estimated from reference gene primer amplification. Data came from immunoSEQ multiplex PCR; TCRdb stores just in-frame clones and leaves some out. V and J calls and clone size come straight from that table; D and trimming were deduced from the DNA. In the table there are under 65,000 clones, 70% to 85% of which are singletons. The J gene is TRBJ2-3, the V gene TRBV24-1; D ambiguous. The source is a woman aged 55-69 years with acute or convalescent COVID-19. The sequencing input was peripheral blood. This CDR3 reads CATEELHTDTQYF. The CDR3 DNA follows: TGTGCCACCGAGGAACTACACACAGATACGCAGTATTTT.